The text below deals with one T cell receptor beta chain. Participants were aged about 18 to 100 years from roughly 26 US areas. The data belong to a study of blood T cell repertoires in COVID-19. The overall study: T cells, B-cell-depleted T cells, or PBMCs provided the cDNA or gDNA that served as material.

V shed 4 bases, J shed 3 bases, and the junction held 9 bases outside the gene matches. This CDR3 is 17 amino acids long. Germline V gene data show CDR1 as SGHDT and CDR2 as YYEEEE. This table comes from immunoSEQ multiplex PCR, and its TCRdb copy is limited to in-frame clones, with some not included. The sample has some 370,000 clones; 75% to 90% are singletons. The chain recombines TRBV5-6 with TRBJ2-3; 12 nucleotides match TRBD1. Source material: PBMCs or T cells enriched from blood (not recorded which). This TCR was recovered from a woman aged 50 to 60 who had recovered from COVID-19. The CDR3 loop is CASSRGQGAVTTDTQYF. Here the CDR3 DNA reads TGTGCCAGCAGCCGGGGACAGGGGGCGGTTACAACAGATACGCAGTATTTT.